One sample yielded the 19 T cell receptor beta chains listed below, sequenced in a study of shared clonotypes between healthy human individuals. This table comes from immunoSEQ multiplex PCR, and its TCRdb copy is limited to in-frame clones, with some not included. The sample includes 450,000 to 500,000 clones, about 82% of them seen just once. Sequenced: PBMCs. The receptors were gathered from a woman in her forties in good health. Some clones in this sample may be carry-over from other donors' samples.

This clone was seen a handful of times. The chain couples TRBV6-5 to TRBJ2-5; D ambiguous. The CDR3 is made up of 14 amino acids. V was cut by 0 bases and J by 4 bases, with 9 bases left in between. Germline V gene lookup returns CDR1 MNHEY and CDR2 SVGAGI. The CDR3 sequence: CASSYSRGSETQYF. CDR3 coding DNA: TGTGCCAGCAGTTACTCGCGAGGATCAGAGACCCAGTACTTC.

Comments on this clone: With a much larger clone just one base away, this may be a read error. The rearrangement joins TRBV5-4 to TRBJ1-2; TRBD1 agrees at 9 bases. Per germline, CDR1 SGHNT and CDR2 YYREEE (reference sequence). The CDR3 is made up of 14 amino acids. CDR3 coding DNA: TGTGCCAGCAGCCTGGGGGACAGGGACTATGGCAACACCTTC. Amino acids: CASSLGDRDYGNTF.

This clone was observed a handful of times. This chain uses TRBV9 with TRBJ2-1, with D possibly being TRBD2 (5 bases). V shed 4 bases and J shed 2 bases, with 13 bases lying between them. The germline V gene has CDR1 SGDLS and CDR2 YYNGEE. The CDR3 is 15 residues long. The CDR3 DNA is TGTGCCAGCAGCCCAGCGGCGAAGCCCTACAATGAGCAGTTCTTC. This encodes CASSPAAKPYNEQFF. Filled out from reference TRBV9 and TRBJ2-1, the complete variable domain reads DSGVTQTPKHLITATGQRVTLRCSPRSGDLSVYWYQQSLDQGLQFLIQYYNGEERAKGNILERFSAQQFPDLHSELNLSSLELGDSALYFCASSPAAKPYNEQFFGPGTRLTVL.

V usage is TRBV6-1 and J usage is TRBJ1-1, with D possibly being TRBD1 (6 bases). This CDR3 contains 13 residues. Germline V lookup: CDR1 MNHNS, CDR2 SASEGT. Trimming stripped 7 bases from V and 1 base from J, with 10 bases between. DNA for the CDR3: TGTGCCAGCATACCGGGGGCGAACACTGAAGCTTTCTTT. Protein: CASIPGANTEAFF.

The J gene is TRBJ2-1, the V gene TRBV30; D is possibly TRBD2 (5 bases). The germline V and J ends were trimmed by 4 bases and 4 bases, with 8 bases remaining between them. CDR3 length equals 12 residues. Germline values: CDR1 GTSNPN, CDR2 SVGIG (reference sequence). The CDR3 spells CAWTGDYNEQFF. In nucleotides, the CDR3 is TGTGCCTGGACCGGGGATTACAATGAGCAGTTCTTC.

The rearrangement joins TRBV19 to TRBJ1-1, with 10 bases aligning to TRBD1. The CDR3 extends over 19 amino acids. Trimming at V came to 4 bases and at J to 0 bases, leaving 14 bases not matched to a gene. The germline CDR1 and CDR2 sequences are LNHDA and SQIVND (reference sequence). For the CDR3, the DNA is TGTGCCAGTAGTAGAACATTAAGGACAGGGGGTACCATGAACACTGAAGCTTTCTTT. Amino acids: CASSRTLRTGGTMNTEAFF.

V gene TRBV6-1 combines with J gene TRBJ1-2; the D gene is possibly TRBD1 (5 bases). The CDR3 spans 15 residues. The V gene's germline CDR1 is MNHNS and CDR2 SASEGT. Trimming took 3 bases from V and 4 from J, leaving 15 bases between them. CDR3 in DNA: TGTGCCAGCAGTGAGTTGCCAGACAGACTCTATGGCTACACCTTC. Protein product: CASSELPDRLYGYTF.

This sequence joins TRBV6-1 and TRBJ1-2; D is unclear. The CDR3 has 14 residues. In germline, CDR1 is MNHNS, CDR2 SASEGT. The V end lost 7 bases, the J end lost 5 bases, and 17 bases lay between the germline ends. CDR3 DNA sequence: TGTGCCAGCATCCCCCAAAGGGCCGCTTATGGCTACACCTTC. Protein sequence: CASIPQRAAYGYTF.

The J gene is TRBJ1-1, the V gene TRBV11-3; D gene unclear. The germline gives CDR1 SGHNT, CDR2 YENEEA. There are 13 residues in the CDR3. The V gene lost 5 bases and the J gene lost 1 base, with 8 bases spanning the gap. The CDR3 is CASSTDGNTEAFF. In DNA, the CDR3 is TGTGCCAGCAGCACGGACGGGAACACTGAAGCTTTCTTT.

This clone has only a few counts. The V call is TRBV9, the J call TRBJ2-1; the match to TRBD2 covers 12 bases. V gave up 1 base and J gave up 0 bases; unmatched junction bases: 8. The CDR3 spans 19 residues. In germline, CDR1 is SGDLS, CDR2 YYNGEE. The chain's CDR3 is CASSVTGTSGLPSYNEQFF. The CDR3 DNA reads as TGTGCCAGCAGCGTAACCGGGACTAGCGGGCTCCCCTCCTACAATGAGCAGTTCTTC.

The CDR3 DNA reads TGTGCCTGGACACCAGGGGGTTTCTCTGGAAACACCATATATTTT. Translating it yields CAWTPGGFSGNTIYF. The chain carries TRBV30 and TRBJ1-3; TRBD1 matches 7 bases. This CDR3 comprises 15 residues. Germline values: CDR1 GTSNPN, CDR2 SVGIG (reference sequence). After removal of 4 bases from V and 0 bases from J, the junction contained 6 bases not matched to a gene.

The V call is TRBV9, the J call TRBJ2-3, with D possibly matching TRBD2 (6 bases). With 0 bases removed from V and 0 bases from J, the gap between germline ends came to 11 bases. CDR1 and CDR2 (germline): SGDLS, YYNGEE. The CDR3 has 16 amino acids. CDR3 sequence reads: CASSVDGDSSTDTQYF. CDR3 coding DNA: TGTGCCAGCAGCGTAGATGGGGACTCCAGCACAGATACGCAGTATTTT.

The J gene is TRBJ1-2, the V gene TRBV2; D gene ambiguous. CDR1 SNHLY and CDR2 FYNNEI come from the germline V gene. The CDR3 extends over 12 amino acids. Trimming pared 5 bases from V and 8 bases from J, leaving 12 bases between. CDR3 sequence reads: CASSYEGGGYTF. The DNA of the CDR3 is TGTGCCAGCAGTTACGAAGGAGGCGGCTACACCTTC.

For the CDR3, the DNA is TGTGCCAGCAGTGTCATGTCCGTAGGGACTGAAGCTTTCTTT. Translated, it gives CASSVMSVGTEAFF. The gene calls are TRBV2 and TRBJ1-1; D unclear. The CDR3 runs to 14 residues. Trimming removed 4 bases at V and 5 bases at J, with 14 bases between. CDR1 and CDR2 (germline): SNHLY, FYNNEI.

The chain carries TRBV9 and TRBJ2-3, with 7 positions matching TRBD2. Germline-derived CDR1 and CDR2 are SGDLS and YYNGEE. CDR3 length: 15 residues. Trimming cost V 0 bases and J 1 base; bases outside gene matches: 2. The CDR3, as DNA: TGTGCCAGCAGCGTAGATAGCGGGCGCACAGATACGCAGTATTTT. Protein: CASSVDSGRTDTQYF.

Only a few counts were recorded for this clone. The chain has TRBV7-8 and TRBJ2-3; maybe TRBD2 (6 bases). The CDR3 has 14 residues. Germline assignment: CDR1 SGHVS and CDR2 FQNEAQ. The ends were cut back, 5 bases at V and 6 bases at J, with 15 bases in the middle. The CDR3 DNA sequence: TGTGCCAGCAGCAGAGAGGAGGGTTGGGATACGCAGTATTTT. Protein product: CASSREEGWDTQYF.

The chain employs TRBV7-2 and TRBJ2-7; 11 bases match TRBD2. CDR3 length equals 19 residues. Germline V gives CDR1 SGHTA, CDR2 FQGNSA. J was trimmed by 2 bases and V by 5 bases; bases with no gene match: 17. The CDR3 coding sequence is TGTGCCAGCAGCCCCCCAACCGGACTAGCGGGCGTTATAACCTACGAGCAGTACTTC. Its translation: CASSPPTGLAGVITYEQYF.

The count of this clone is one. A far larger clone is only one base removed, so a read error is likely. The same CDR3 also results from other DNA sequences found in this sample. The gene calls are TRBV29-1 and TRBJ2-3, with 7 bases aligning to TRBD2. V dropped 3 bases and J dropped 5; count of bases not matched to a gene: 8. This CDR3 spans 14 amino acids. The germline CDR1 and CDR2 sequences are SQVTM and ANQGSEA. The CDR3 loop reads CSVESAGLQDTQYF. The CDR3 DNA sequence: TGCAGCGTTGAGTCTGCGGGACTACAAGATACGCAGTATTTT.

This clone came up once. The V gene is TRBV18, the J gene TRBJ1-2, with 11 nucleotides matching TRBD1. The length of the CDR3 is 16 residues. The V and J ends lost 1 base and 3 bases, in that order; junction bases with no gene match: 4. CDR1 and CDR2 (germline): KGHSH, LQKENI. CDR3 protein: CASSPRTGGADYGYTF. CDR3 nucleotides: TGTGCCAGCTCACCACGGACAGGGGGCGCCGACTATGGCTACACCTTC. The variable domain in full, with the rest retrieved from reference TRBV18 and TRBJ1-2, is NAGVMQNPRHLVRRRGQEARLRCSPMKGHSHVYWYRQLPEEGLKFMVYLQKENIIDESGMPKERFSAEFPKEGPSILRIQQVVRGDSAAYFCASSPRTGGADYGYTFGSGTRLTVV.